These 31 T cell receptor beta chains were sequenced from one sample in a study of immune heterogeneity within non-small cell lung tumors. Multiplex PCR with 32 V and 13 J primers amplified TCR beta CDR3. MiXCR, applied by TCRdb to the multiplex PCR reads, yields one record per CDR3 protein. The sample yields around 15,000 distinct CDR3 sequences, around 28% seen once. Genomic DNA extracted from bulk tumor tissue served as template. A total of roughly 600 ng was used per sample. While surgery was under way, several biopsies spaced far apart were taken per primary tumor. Enrolled individuals presented with untreated, newly diagnosed non-small cell lung cancer and received curative surgery. The sequencing sample was made of lung tumor tissue. The receptors originated from a man aged 35 to 55 with non-small cell lung cancer.

This clonotype was detected a few times. The rearrangement links TRBV19 to TRBJ1-1; D may be TRBD1 (5 bases). Germline CDR1 LNHDA, CDR2 SQIVND (reference sequence). Trimming removed 2 bases at V and 2 bases at J, with 15 bases between. This CDR3 has 16 amino acids. The CDR3 bases are TGTGCCAGTAGTATACAGGGCGGGGGATCTAACACTGAAGCTTTCTTT. This encodes CASSIQGGGSNTEAFF.

This clonotype was counted between two and nine times. This chain joins TRBV5-6 and TRBJ2-5; 9 positions agree with TRBD2. With 0 bases clipped from V and 4 bases from J, the junction kept 13 bases outside the gene matches. CDR1 is SGHDT and CDR2 is YYEEEE in the germline V gene. The CDR3 totals 18 residues. This CDR3 is CASSLVEPGLAFRETQYF. CDR3 nucleotides: TGTGCCAGCAGCTTGGTTGAACCGGGACTAGCTTTTCGAGAGACCCAGTACTTC.

This clonotype was found many times. The genes are TRBV3-1 and TRBJ2-2, with D tentatively TRBD1 or TRBD2 (5 bases each). The CDR3 extends over 15 amino acids. Germline loops: CDR1 LGHDT, CDR2 YNNKEL (reference sequence). Trimming took off 4 bases at V and 2 bases at J, with 11 bases between the two ends. CDR3 nucleotide sequence: TGTGCCAGCAGCCTCCAGGGAGCAAACACCGGGGAGCTGTTTTTT. It encodes CASSLQGANTGELFF.

Many counts were recorded for this clonotype. Germline and junction disagree at one end, which may indicate a read error. The V call is TRBV6-4, the J call TRBJ2-1; 10 bases agree with TRBD2. This CDR3 spans 13 amino acids. Germline V lookup: CDR1 MRHNA, CDR2 SNTAGT. The CDR3 region is CASSDSLAGDFTF. DNA for the CDR3: TGTGCCAGCAGTGACTCCCTAGCGGGAGATTTTACCTTC.

This clonotype turned up a few times. The chain links TRBV6-2 or TRBV6-3 to TRBJ2-6, with a weak D call TRBD1 (6 bases). CDR1 MNHEY and CDR2 SVGEGT come from the germline V gene. The V and J ends lost 8 bases and 7 bases respectively, with 24 bases between them. This CDR3 region has 17 residues. The CDR3 loop is CASATPDRLLLANVLTF. CDR3 nucleotide sequence: TGTGCCAGCGCGACCCCGGACAGACTCCTCTTAGCCAACGTCCTGACTTTC.

Only one count was recorded for this clonotype. This may stem from a read error, because a much larger clone lies one nucleotide away. The chain joins TRBV6-1 to TRBJ2-7; no definite D call. The germline gives CDR1 MNHNS, CDR2 SASEGT. CDR3 length: 13 residues. The chain's CDR3 is CAGSPSVSYEQYF. The CDR3 DNA sequence: TGTGCCGGCAGTCCGAGCGTCTCCTACGAGCAGTACTTC.

The chain recombines TRBV5-6 with TRBJ1-2, with D tentatively TRBD1 (6 bases). The CDR3 has 13 residues. V lost 2 bases and J lost 8, with 13 bases in between. The germline CDR1 and CDR2 sequences are SGHDT and YYEEEE. The CDR3 loop is CASSFRGPGGYTF. CDR3 coding DNA: TGTGCCAGCAGCTTCAGGGGACCTGGGGGCTACACCTTC.

On this clonotype: Just one base apart from a much larger clone, this may be a read error. This chain links TRBV28 with TRBJ2-7; 10 nucleotides align to TRBD1. The CDR3 consists of 16 residues. CDR1 and CDR2 (germline): MDHEN, SYDVKM. In DNA form, the CDR3 reads TGTGCCAGCAGGCACCTCCCGGGACAGGGGTCCTACGAGCATTACTTC. It is translated as CASRHLPGQGSYEHYF.

This clonotype was detected ten times or more. This chain connects TRBV4-3 to TRBJ2-3, with TRBD2 identical over 11 bases. V was pared by 0 bases and J by 5 bases, with 7 bases of the junction left unmatched. The CDR3 runs 17 residues. CDR1 and CDR2 from the germline V gene are LGHNA and YSLEER. The CDR3 coding sequence is TGCGCCAGCAGCCAAGATTTAGCGGGAGGGCCGGGAGATACGCAGTATTTT. Residues: CASSQDLAGGPGDTQYF.

Relative to its sample, this clonotype is medium-sized. The chain uses TRBV6-2 or TRBV6-3 and TRBJ1-6; a possible D gene is TRBD1 (6 bases). In germline, CDR1 is MNHEY, CDR2 SVGEGT. V lost 5 bases and J lost 9, with 11 bases in between. The CDR3 runs to 13 residues. CDR3 DNA: TGTGCCAGCAGTACCACAGGGAGTTCACCCCTCCACTTT. As protein: CASSTTGSSPLHF.

As regards this clonotype: Just one base apart from a much larger clone, this may be a read error. The gene calls are TRBV2 and TRBJ2-7; weak D call: TRBD2 (5 bases). The length of the CDR3 is 13 residues. CDR1 is SNHLY and CDR2 is FYNNEI in the germline V gene. CDR3 in amino acids: CANSGGLSRGQYF. The CDR3 DNA is TGTGCCAACAGTGGCGGACTGTCCAGAGGGCAGTACTTC.

This clonotype was detected a few times. The chain's CDR3 is CASSGQMNTEAFF. The DNA for the CDR3 is TGTGCCAGCAGCGGACAGATGAACACTGAAGCTTTCTTT. This chain links TRBV27 with TRBJ1-1, with D tentatively TRBD1 (6 bases). There are 13 residues in the CDR3. Trimming removed 6 bases at V and 0 bases at J, with 8 bases between. Germline lookup yields CDR1 MNHEY and CDR2 SMNVEV (reference sequence).

Concerning this clonotype: One base away lies a much larger clone, so this may be a sequencing read error. This rearrangement joins TRBV27 to TRBJ2-1; the D gene is possibly TRBD2 (6 bases). The DNA matches TRBJ2-7 better at its end, which makes the J call doubtful. From germline, CDR1 is MNHEY and CDR2 SMNVEV (reference sequence). The CDR3 has 16 amino acids. The CDR3 region has the DNA TGTGCCAGCAGAGACTTGTCTAGCGTCTCCTACAATGAGCAGTACTTC. This sequence encodes CASRDLSSVSYNEQYF.

This clonotype showed up just a few times. The gene calls are TRBV14 and TRBJ2-5, with no clear D. This CDR3 has 12 amino acids. Germline CDR1 SGHDN, CDR2 FVKESK. V lost 0 bases to trimming and J lost 5 bases, with 4 bases between them. Here the CDR3 reads CASSQDTETQYF. Here the CDR3 DNA reads TGTGCCAGCAGCCAAGATACGGAGACCCAGTACTTC.

By proportion, this clonotype is medium-sized. The chain uses TRBV20-1 and TRBJ1-4; 7 bases line up with TRBD1. The CDR3 length is 15 residues. CDR1 DFQATT and CDR2 SNEGSKA come from the germline V gene (reference sequence). The ends lost 3 bases at V and 3 bases at J; junction bases unmatched: 7. The chain's CDR3 is CSASLPGTANEKLFF. CDR3 sequence (DNA): TGCAGTGCTAGCCTCCCCGGGACAGCTAATGAAAAACTGTTTTTT.

The sample holds a few counts of this clonotype. The CDR3 bases are TGTGCCATCAGTGAGTCAGCTAATGAAAAACTGTTTTTT. Protein: CAISESANEKLFF. This chain links TRBV10-3 with TRBJ1-4; D uncertain. Germline V gene sequence: CDR1 ENHRY, CDR2 SYGVKD. The length of the CDR3 is 13 residues. V lost 0 bases to trimming and J lost 3 bases, with 2 bases between them.

On this clonotype itself: The final CDR3 position lacks the conserved phenylalanine or tryptophan, pointing to a likely read error. The chain combines TRBV6-2 or TRBV6-3 with TRBJ1-2; 8 bases map to TRBD1. The ends lost 6 bases at V and 1 base at J; junction bases unmatched: 4. The germline gives CDR1 MNHEY, CDR2 SVGEGT. The CDR3 consists of 14 residues. The CDR3: CASRYRGNNYGYTL. The CDR3, as DNA: TGTGCCAGCAGATACAGGGGGAATAACTATGGCTACACCTTA.

This chain uses TRBV11-3 with TRBJ2-1, with TRBD2 as a possible D gene (5 bases). Germline V gives CDR1 SGHNT, CDR2 YENEEA. The CDR3 covers 14 residues. The ends were cut back, 4 bases at V and 8 bases at J, with 15 bases in the middle. The CDR3 sequence: CASSYRRRRDEQFF. The CDR3 DNA is TGTGCCAGCAGCTACAGAAGACGGCGGGATGAGCAGTTCTTC.

In the case of this clonotype: With a much larger clone just one base away, this may be a read error. The chain uses TRBV12-3 or TRBV12-4 and TRBJ2-3; 12 bases match TRBD1. CDR3 length: 15 amino acids. The ends lost 7 bases at V and 4 bases at J; junction bases unmatched: 6. CDR3 bases: TGTGCCAGCATGACCGGGACAGGGGGCCCAGATACGCAGTATTTT. Translating it yields CASMTGTGGPDTQYF.

Only a few counts were recorded for this clonotype. V is TRBV2 and J is TRBJ2-5; TRBD2 matches at 10 bases. Germline-derived CDR1 and CDR2 are SNHLY and FYNNEI. Losses at the gene ends were 2 bases for V and 5 bases for J; bases not matched to a gene: 8. This CDR3 has 16 amino acids. In DNA form, the CDR3 reads TGTGCCAGCAGTGAAAGGGTGCTAGCGGGAGCGGAGACCCAGTACTTC. Its protein product is CASSERVLAGAETQYF. Full variable domain (outside the CDR3, taken from reference TRBV2 and TRBJ2-5): EPEVTQTPSHQVTQMGQEVILRCVPISNHLYFYWYRQILGQKVEFLVSFYNNEISEKSEIFDDQFSVERPDGSNFTLKIRSTKLEDSAMYFCASSERVLAGAETQYFGPGTRLLVL.

V gene TRBV15 combines with J gene TRBJ2-1; possible D gene TRBD2, 6 bases. Germline loops: CDR1 LNHNV, CDR2 YYDKDF (reference sequence). The ends were cut back, 5 bases at V and 3 bases at J, with 14 bases in the middle. This CDR3 has 15 amino acids. CDR3 protein: CATSGGAGSYNEQFF. As DNA, the CDR3 is TGTGCCACCAGCGGGGGTGCGGGGAGCTACAATGAGCAGTTCTTC.

The chain links TRBV12-3 or TRBV12-4 to TRBJ2-3; D not certain. The CDR3 is made up of 14 amino acids. V was pared by 3 bases and J by 4 bases, with 11 bases between. CDR3 DNA sequence: TGTGCCAGCAGTTTTCTGACCTCCGCAGATACGCAGTATTTT. This translates into CASSFLTSADTQYF.

Many counts were recorded for this clonotype. CDR3 loop: CASSYSGGSDTQYF. In DNA form, the CDR3 reads TGTGCCAGCAGCTACTCCGGGGGTTCAGATACGCAGTATTTT. The V call is TRBV12-3 or TRBV12-4, the J call TRBJ2-3; a weak D match, TRBD2 (6 bases). Trimming left V 6 bases short and J 4 bases short, with 14 bases between. The length of the CDR3 is 14 residues.

This clonotype was detected ten times or more. The chain links TRBV7-8 to TRBJ2-6; D is unresolved. Per germline, CDR1 SGHVS and CDR2 FQNEAQ. V was shortened by 2 bases and J by 0 bases, with 5 bases between the two germline ends. CDR3 length: 15 amino acids. This CDR3 reads CASSLTASGANVLTF. In DNA form, the CDR3 reads TGTGCCAGCAGCTTAACGGCCTCTGGGGCCAACGTCCTGACTTTC.

This clonotype has a count of ten or more. The chain carries TRBV5-1 and TRBJ2-1; D is unclear. This CDR3 contains 15 residues. The germline V gene has CDR1 SGHRS and CDR2 YFSETQ. V was cut by 4 bases and J by 0 bases, with 11 bases left in between. The CDR3 coding sequence is TGCGCCAGCAGCCAAACCGTCGGCTCCTACAATGAGCAGTTCTTC. Amino acid sequence: CASSQTVGSYNEQFF.

On this clonotype: A much bigger clone sits one base away, suggesting this may be a read error. The rearrangement links TRBV7-2 to TRBJ2-5; D call uncertain. In germline, CDR1 is SGHTA, CDR2 FQGNSA. The CDR3 is 14 residues long. In nucleotides, the CDR3 is TGTTCCAGCAGCCCCAGCCGCTCCCAAGAGACCCAGTACTTC. Translating it yields CSSSPSRSQETQYF.

This clonotype was seen more than once but under ten times. This chain joins TRBV3-1 and TRBJ2-1; 11 positions match TRBD1. Trimming at V came to 2 bases and at J to 8 bases, leaving 8 bases not matched to a gene. There are 16 residues in the CDR3. Per germline, CDR1 LGHDT and CDR2 YNNKEL (reference sequence). The CDR3 coding sequence is TGTGCCAGCAGCCAAAGAAGGGGACAGGGGGGCGATGAGCAGTTCTTC. Its protein is CASSQRRGQGGDEQFF.

As regards this clonotype: A read error is possible here, since a much larger clone lies one base away. The conserved final phenylalanine or tryptophan is absent from the CDR3, which likely points to a read error. The chain recombines TRBV11-3 with TRBJ2-7; TRBD1 matches at 8 bases. The CDR3 is 14 amino acids. Germline CDR1 and CDR2: SGHNT and YENEEA. V gave up 4 bases and J gave up 3 bases; unmatched junction bases: 5. The CDR3 DNA follows: TGTGCCAGCAGCTGGGCGACAGGGGACTACGAGCAGTACTCC. The encoded protein is CASSWATGDYEQYS.

As to this clonotype: Since a much larger clone is just one base distant, this may be a read error. This chain connects TRBV11-2 to TRBJ2-7; the D gene is possibly TRBD1 (6 bases). CDR1 and CDR2 (germline): SGHAT, FQNNGV. The CDR3 consists of 13 residues. Trimming left V 8 bases short and J 6 bases short, with 17 bases between. The CDR3 sequence: CASGEQGPFEQYF. The DNA for the CDR3 is TGTGCCAGCGGGGAACAGGGCCCCTTCGAGCAGTACTTC.

This clonotype is labeled medium-sized (0.01 to 0.1%). This chain links TRBV20-1 with TRBJ2-2, with D unresolved. The CDR3 is made up of 11 amino acids. Looked up from germline, CDR1 is DFQATT and CDR2 is SNEGSKA (reference sequence). The V gene lost 5 bases and the J gene lost 2 bases, with 3 bases spanning the gap. This chain's CDR3 is CSAHNTGELFF. CDR3 nucleotides: TGCAGTGCTCACAACACCGGGGAGCTGTTTTTT.

The gene calls are TRBV19 and TRBJ1-1; TRBD1 agrees at 9 bases. From germline, CDR1 is LNHDA and CDR2 SQIVND (reference sequence). Trimming at V came to 4 bases and at J to 3 bases, leaving 12 bases not matched to a gene. The CDR3 runs to 17 residues. The CDR3 reads CASSTDDRGIGDTEAFF. The CDR3 DNA sequence: TGTGCCAGTAGTACGGATGACAGGGGGATCGGGGACACTGAAGCTTTCTTT.